The 15 T cell receptor beta chains in this list originate from one sample, sequenced in a study of early T cells in non-severe SARS-CoV-2 infection. TCRdb re-derived calls from the 5' RACE reads in MiXCR, one entry per CDR3 protein. This sample yields approximately 27,000 distinct CDR3 sequences, of which about 5% are seen a single time; around 10% belongs to the top ten. The specimen sequenced was whole blood. Receptors were obtained from an adult who was a healthcare worker with PCR-confirmed SARS-CoV-2 infection or an uninfected control (not recorded which).

This clonotype has only a few counts. The CDR3, as DNA: TGCGCCAGCAGCGTAGGACAGGGATCCATGAACACTGAAGCTTTCTTT. Translation: CASSVGQGSMNTEAFF. V is TRBV10-1 and J is TRBJ1-1, with 8 bases matching TRBD1. Unmatched junction bases numbered 9, after V lost 6 bases and J lost 0 bases. The CDR3 has 16 residues. The germline CDR1 and CDR2 sequences are WNHNN and SYGVQD (reference sequence).

The chain links TRBV6-1 to TRBJ2-5; 7 positions match TRBD1. Losses at the gene ends were 2 bases for V and 4 bases for J; bases not matched to a gene: 4. CDR3 length equals 14 residues. The V gene's germline CDR1 is MNHNS and CDR2 SASEGT. For the CDR3, the DNA is TGTGCCAGCAGTGAAAGTAGGGGGCGAGAGACCCAGTACTTC. Protein sequence: CASSESRGRETQYF.

Ten or more counts support this clonotype. This chain connects TRBV7-2 to TRBJ2-2; a possible D gene is TRBD1 (6 bases). This CDR3 has 15 residues. Per germline, CDR1 SGHTA and CDR2 FQGNSA. Trimming cost V 5 bases and J 9 bases, with 19 bases left between them. DNA for the CDR3: TGTGCCAGCAGCACCGATAACAGGGCCGACCGGGAGCTGTTTTTT. Protein: CASSTDNRADRELFF.

Ten or more counts support this clonotype. The chain combines TRBV6-5 with TRBJ2-3; weak D call: TRBD1 (6 bases). CDR3 length: 15 residues. Trimming took off 2 bases at V and 3 bases at J, with 12 bases between the two ends. Germline loops: CDR1 MNHEY, CDR2 SVGAGI. Here the CDR3 DNA reads TGTGCCAGCAGTTACGGCAGGGGCAAGACAGATACGCAGTATTTT. It codes for CASSYGRGKTDTQYF.

The J gene is TRBJ2-3, the V gene TRBV3-1; D ambiguous. CDR3 length: 13 amino acids. CDR1 and CDR2 (germline): LGHDT, YNNKEL (reference sequence). Trimming took off 4 bases at V and 8 bases at J, with 13 bases between the two ends. The CDR3 nucleotides are TGTGCCAGCAGCCCGTCCCAAGACGGTACGCAGTATTTT. As protein: CASSPSQDGTQYF.

At least ten counts were recorded for this clonotype. The genes are TRBV19 and TRBJ1-2; the match to TRBD1 covers 10 bases. Germline lookup yields CDR1 LNHDA and CDR2 SQIVND (reference sequence). J was trimmed by 6 bases and V by 2 bases; bases with no gene match: 9. The CDR3 totals 16 residues. The chain's CDR3 is CASSILSAGTGDGYTF. CDR3 DNA: TGTGCCAGTAGTATACTCTCCGCCGGGACAGGGGATGGCTACACCTTC.

In this sample, this clonotype turned up many times. The rearrangement joins TRBV28 to TRBJ2-7; possible D gene TRBD1, 6 bases. V was trimmed by 2 bases and J by 2 bases, leaving 13 bases between them. Germline V gene sequence: CDR1 MDHEN, CDR2 SYDVKM. CDR3 length equals 15 residues. This CDR3 reads CASSLSWGPPYEQYF. For the CDR3, the DNA is TGTGCCAGCAGTTTAAGTTGGGGGCCGCCCTACGAGCAGTACTTC.

This clonotype was seen at least ten times. The genes are TRBV28 and TRBJ2-1; 9 nucleotides align to TRBD1. Looked up from germline, CDR1 is MDHEN and CDR2 is SYDVKM. With 1 base clipped from V and 9 bases from J, the junction kept 7 bases outside the gene matches. This CDR3 is built from 15 residues. The CDR3: CASSLSDRGVGEQFF. The CDR3 region has the DNA TGTGCCAGCAGTTTATCGGACAGGGGAGTTGGTGAGCAGTTCTTC.

This clonotype was counted a few times. The V and J genes are TRBV5-1 and TRBJ2-7; 8 bases line up with TRBD2. Germline V CDR1 and CDR2: SGHRS, YFSETQ. CDR3 length equals 15 residues. Trimming took 4 bases from V and 6 from J; bases not matched to a gene: 12. The chain's CDR3 is CASSADESGSGEQYF. The DNA of the CDR3 is TGCGCCAGCAGCGCGGACGAGAGCGGGAGTGGCGAGCAGTACTTC.

This clonotype was detected only a few times. J is TRBJ2-7 and V is TRBV6-5; perhaps D is TRBD1 or TRBD2 (5 bases each). V gave up 2 bases and J gave up 4 bases, with 21 bases separating them. The germline V gene has CDR1 MNHEY and CDR2 SVGAGI. The CDR3 runs to 17 residues. CDR3 in amino acids: CASSYLGRVEGRYEQYF. The CDR3 DNA follows: TGTGCCAGCAGTTACCTCGGCAGGGTAGAGGGACGATACGAGCAGTACTTC.

The table lists this clonotype with many counts. This sequence joins TRBV13 and TRBJ2-4, with TRBD2 identical over 9 bases. The CDR3 consists of 16 residues. Germline V gene data show CDR1 as PRHDT and CDR2 as FYEKMQ (reference sequence). J gave up 5 bases and V 1 base, and 6 bases lay outside the gene matches. The CDR3 DNA sequence: TGTGCCAGCAGCTTAGAGGCGGGAGGGGCGCAAAACATTCAGTACTTC. It codes for CASSLEAGGAQNIQYF.

Many counts were recorded for this clonotype. The chain carries TRBV4-2 and TRBJ2-5; the match to TRBD2 covers 11 bases. J gave up 4 bases and V 0 bases, and 10 bases lay outside the gene matches. Germline V gene lookup returns CDR1 LGHNA and CDR2 YNFKEQ. This CDR3 comprises 18 residues. This chain's CDR3 is CASSQEVASSGGVETQYF. The CDR3 bases are TGTGCCAGCAGCCAAGAGGTGGCGAGTAGCGGGGGGGTAGAGACCCAGTACTTC.

The genes are TRBV10-3 and TRBJ1-5; TRBD1 is a possible D gene (5 bases). In germline, CDR1 is ENHRY, CDR2 SYGVKD. This CDR3 region has 15 residues. V was trimmed by 5 bases and J by 1 base, leaving 12 bases between them. CDR3 loop: CAISSQGGSNQPQHF. The DNA of the CDR3 is TGTGCCATCAGTAGCCAGGGAGGAAGCAATCAGCCCCAGCATTTT.

This clonotype was detected ten times or more. In DNA, the CDR3 is TGCAGTGCTAGAGATACAGGGTACGGAAGCTCTGGAAACACCATATATTTT. As protein: CSARDTGYGSSGNTIYF. The V gene is TRBV20-1, the J gene TRBJ1-3; maybe TRBD1 (6 bases). The germline gives CDR1 DFQATT, CDR2 SNEGSKA (reference sequence). Between the trimmed V and J ends, which lost 0 bases and 0 bases, there was a span of 15 bases. This CDR3 region has 17 residues.

V is TRBV18 and J is TRBJ1-1; D not resolved. The CDR3 totals 16 residues. Germline V gives CDR1 KGHSH, CDR2 LQKENI. Trimming pared 2 bases from V and 2 bases from J, leaving 15 bases between. The CDR3 here is CASSPGSPRTNTEAFF. The CDR3 nucleotides are TGTGCCAGCTCACCAGGTAGTCCACGGACCAACACTGAAGCTTTCTTT.